This T cell receptor (beta chain) was captured by sequencing in a study of spatial heterogeneity in lung cancer. Every TCR cDNA molecule bore a unique molecular identifier. TCRdb re-derived calls from the 5' RACE reads in MiXCR, one entry per CDR3 protein. This table has 35,000 to 45,000 distinct CDR3 sequences, 20% to 25% appearing once. This clonotype was detected many times. Time point here: blood at routine non-recurrence follow-up after resection. Sequencing was performed on whole RNA extracted from tumor and nontumor lung tissue, or from frozen PBMC, and the material was left unsorted. Trimming pared 0 bases from V and 4 bases from J, leaving 9 bases between. This CDR3 comprises 14 residues. Germline CDR1 is LGHNA and CDR2 is YNFKEQ.

The receptor was isolated from a female donor with early-stage non-small cell lung cancer. This chain connects TRBV4-2 to TRBJ1-1; D is ambiguous. The material was PBMCs, obtained at follow-up. The CDR3, as DNA: TGTGCCAGCAGCCAAGAACTGGGGATCACTGAAGCTTTCTTT. It codes for CASSQELGITEAFF.